The 17 T cell receptor beta chains presented below share a single source sample, sequenced in a study of CD8+CD57+ T cells in acquired aplastic anemia. TCR beta VDJ and CDR3 were profiled, and genomic DNA was the template. TCRdb reprocessed the reads with MiXCR, giving one entry per CDR3 protein. This table holds about 250,000 distinct CDR3 sequences, roughly half found once. Sequenced patients had shown CD8+CD57+ cell expansion by flow cytometry. Material for sequencing was sorted CD4+, CD8+, or CD8+CD57+ T cells (not recorded which) from PBMCs. These TCRs come from a human donor with aplastic anemia.

This clonotype came up a few times. The rearrangement joins TRBV29-1 to TRBJ1-1, with a possible D match to TRBD1 (6 bases). This CDR3 contains 13 residues. Between the trimmed V and J ends, which lost 7 bases and 0 bases, there was a span of 12 bases. Germline V gives CDR1 SQVTM, CDR2 ANQGSEA. The chain's CDR3 is CSAGDIVNTEAFF. The CDR3 DNA reads TGCAGCGCGGGGGACATCGTGAACACTGAAGCTTTCTTT.

V and J are TRBV7-2 and TRBJ1-2; D remains unclear. The CDR3 is 12 amino acids. V was shortened by 0 bases and J by 6 bases, with 5 bases between the two germline ends. The germline CDR1 and CDR2 sequences are SGHTA and FQGNSA. CDR3 sequence: CASSLAGHGYTF. The CDR3 coding sequence is TGTGCCAGCAGCTTAGCCGGGCATGGCTACACCTTC.

About this clonotype itself: A much more abundant neighbour one base away suggests this may be a read error. The chain joins TRBV5-6 to TRBJ2-2, with 8 bases fitting TRBD2. The CDR3 length is 13 residues. CDR1 and CDR2 from the germline V gene are SGHDT and YYEEEE. V lost 7 bases to trimming and J lost 7 bases; unmatched junction nucleotides: 6. DNA of the CDR3: TGTGCCAGCGCTCAGCGGGAGAGCGGGGAGCTGTTTTTT. Protein sequence: CASAQRESGELFF.

The V gene is TRBV5-6, the J gene TRBJ1-5; TRBD1 matches at 10 bases. V lost 1 base to trimming and J lost 6 bases; unmatched junction nucleotides: 7. The CDR3 spans 16 residues. From germline, CDR1 is SGHDT and CDR2 YYEEEE. In DNA form, the CDR3 reads TGTGCCAGCAGCTTGTGGACAGGGGGGTCCGCTCAGCCCCAGCATTTT. Translated, it gives CASSLWTGGSAQPQHF.

This clonotype was seen repeatedly, ten times or more. V usage is TRBV20-1 and J usage is TRBJ1-5; the D gene is possibly TRBD1 (6 bases). This CDR3 has 14 amino acids. Looked up from germline, CDR1 is DFQATT and CDR2 is SNEGSKA (reference sequence). The V and J ends lost 5 bases and 1 base respectively, with 12 bases between them. DNA of the CDR3: TGCAGTGCTCGCCCGCAGGGGAGCAATCAGCCCCAGCATTTT. Its translation is CSARPQGSNQPQHF.

Many counts were recorded for this clonotype. The chain carries TRBV4-1 and TRBJ2-7; 7 bases are a match to TRBD1. The CDR3 runs to 13 residues. Germline values: CDR1 MGHRA, CDR2 YSYEKL. V dropped 4 bases and J dropped 7; count of bases not matched to a gene: 7. The CDR3 sequence: CASSPNRGREQYF. CDR3 DNA: TGCGCCAGCAGCCCGAACAGGGGAAGAGAGCAGTACTTC.

This clonotype was counted a single time. This rearrangement joins TRBV7-9 to TRBJ2-3; 10 bases map to TRBD2. Germline CDR1 SEHNR, CDR2 FQNEAQ (reference sequence). The CDR3 runs 16 residues. V was pared by 4 bases and J by 3 bases, with 7 bases of the junction left unmatched. In DNA, the CDR3 is TGTGCCAGCAGCTACCTAGCGGGACTAGCGACAGATACGCAGTATTTT. Its translation is CASSYLAGLATDTQYF.

This rearrangement joins TRBV10-3 to TRBJ2-2, with 8 bases matching TRBD2. Germline V lookup: CDR1 ENHRY, CDR2 SYGVKD. After removal of 10 bases from V and 3 bases from J, the junction contained 13 bases not matched to a gene. CDR3 size: 16 residues. The CDR3 DNA sequence: TGTGCCAGCAGCCAAGGCAGCGGGAGATACACCGGGGAGCTGTTTTTT. Translating it yields CASSQGSGRYTGELFF.

In its sample, this clonotype was seen a few times. The rearrangement joins TRBV6-1 to TRBJ1-6; D gene ambiguous. The CDR3 sequence is 15 residues long. V lost 8 bases and J lost 0, with 11 bases in between. Per the germline V gene, CDR1 is MNHNS and CDR2 is SASEGT. Here the CDR3 reads CASSLSSSYNSPLHF. In nucleotides, the CDR3 is TGTGCCAGCTCACTGTCGAGCTCCTATAATTCACCCCTCCACTTT.

The chain carries TRBV2 and TRBJ2-1; no clear D. The CDR3 loop spans 13 amino acids. Germline V gives CDR1 SNHLY, CDR2 FYNNEI. Trimming took 3 bases from V and 5 from J, leaving 8 bases between them. CDR3 nucleotide sequence: TGTGCCAGCAGTGAGGGCCCAAACAATGAGCAGTTCTTC. It is translated as CASSEGPNNEQFF.

This chain connects TRBV30 to TRBJ2-7; tentative D call: TRBD1 (6 bases). CDR3 length equals 13 residues. V was trimmed by 3 bases and J by 0 bases, leaving 9 bases between them. Germline V CDR1 and CDR2: GTSNPN, SVGIG (reference sequence). CDR3: CAWRTGPSYEQYF. The CDR3 DNA reads as TGTGCCTGGAGAACAGGGCCCTCCTACGAGCAGTACTTC.

This clonotype has ten or more counts. The chain employs TRBV20-1 and TRBJ1-5; 7 bases line up with TRBD1. The V gene end was trimmed by 4 bases and the J gene end by 7 bases; junction bases not matched to a gene: 10. The CDR3 runs 14 residues. Germline CDR1 reads DFQATT; CDR2 reads SNEGSKA (reference sequence). CDR3 amino acids: CSAKDTGAGQPQHF. The CDR3 DNA reads TGCAGTGCTAAAGACACAGGGGCCGGGCAGCCCCAGCATTTT.

The rearrangement joins TRBV15 to TRBJ1-2; D unclear. CDR1 and CDR2 from the germline V gene are LNHNV and YYDKDF (reference sequence). The CDR3 is made up of 14 amino acids. V lost 3 bases, J lost 3 bases, and 11 bases lay in between. The CDR3 nucleotides read TGTGCCACCAGCAGGTTGGGGTCGCACTATGGCTACACCTTC. Translation: CATSRLGSHYGYTF.

The rearrangement joins TRBV7-2 to TRBJ2-7, with D possibly being TRBD1 (6 bases). The CDR3 consists of 15 residues. Germline CDR1 and CDR2: SGHTA and FQGNSA. Trimming cost V 1 base and J 0 bases, with 10 bases left between them. The CDR3 nucleotides are TGTGCCAGCAGCTTAGTCTGGGGGCACTCCTACGAGCAGTACTTC. It is translated as CASSLVWGHSYEQYF.

This clonotype showed up many times. The chain recombines TRBV4-3 with TRBJ1-2, with TRBD1 matching 9 bases. Unmatched junction bases numbered 8, after V lost 1 base and J lost 5 bases. The CDR3 loop spans 16 amino acids. Per the germline V gene, CDR1 is LGHNA and CDR2 is YSLEER. The CDR3 sequence: CASSQVQAGQGYGYTF. The CDR3 DNA sequence: TGCGCCAGCAGCCAAGTCCAAGCGGGACAGGGATATGGCTACACCTTC.

This clonotype has ten or more counts. V usage is TRBV4-2 and J usage is TRBJ2-6; D unresolved. The CDR3 totals 16 residues. Germline loops: CDR1 LGHNA, CDR2 YNFKEQ. V was shortened by 4 bases and J by 0 bases, with 10 bases between the two germline ends. The CDR3 DNA is TGTGCCAGCAGCCCGGACGGAGACTCTGGGGCCAACGTCCTGACTTTC. Translated: CASSPDGDSGANVLTF.

The chain combines TRBV7-8 with TRBJ2-7; the D is unclear. The V end was cut by 0 bases, the J end by 0 bases, with 12 bases between. The CDR3 contains 16 residues. CDR1 and CDR2 (germline): SGHVS, FQNEAQ. CDR3 bases: TGTGCCAGCAGCTTAGCAGGGTCGGTGAGCTCCTACGAGCAGTACTTC. It codes for CASSLAGSVSSYEQYF.